This record covers a single TCR beta chain. These data belong to a study of T cell clusters in autoimmune cytopenias. Multiplex touch-down PCR amplified TRB using TRB-A and TRB-B pools in one tube. Reprocessing the multiplex PCR reads, TCRdb reports a single entry for every CDR3 protein and omits DNA. The sample table includes around 5,000 distinct CDR3 sequences. Some 38,000 genome equivalents of blood DNA were amplified for TRB. These data also featured in a second study, about T cell repertoires in aging, cancer and after chemotherapy. That source reports: In healthy donors, age-related TCR diversity loss mainly reflected lost richness.

Source material: peripheral blood. The clonotype was recovered from a human donor in good health.

The CDR3 spells CASSPPQETQYF. V and J are TRBV18 and TRBJ2-5. This CDR3 region has 12 residues. CDR1 is KGHSH and CDR2 is LQKENI in the germline V gene.